The entry that follows covers one T cell receptor (beta chain) sequence. Its antigen is still unknown. The sample holds no much larger clone one base away, and base qualities are not on file. From cysteine to phenylalanine, the CDR3 is 16 amino acids long. The retained sequence is limited to the CDR3, 48 bases, with the frame set at the first base. The CDR1 and CDR2 encoded by the germline V gene are SGHRS and YFSETQ. V and J lose 7 bases and 0 bases, and a span of 16 bases separates them. TCRbeta CDR3 regions were amplified from genomic DNA using the immunoSEQ Assay, a bias-controlled multiplex PCR. The original methods were these. The number of nucleated cells in each sample was estimated from the amplification of reference gene primers within the assay. Sequence reads were collapsed and filtered to measure the absolute abundance of every unique TCRbeta CDR3 rearrangement. For each sample, productive Simpson clonality was calculated by taking the square root of Simpson's diversity index across productive rearrangements. What TCRdb holds here is the immuneACCESS table cut down to in-frame rearrangements. Part of the clones is not present; checked against another copy, under half of the missing clones reflect an unresolved V gene, and the others are unexplained. V, J and clone size are taken as reported in that table, and D and trimming were inferred from the DNA itself. The sample has tens of thousands of clones on record, 55% to 70% of them singletons. The ten top clones hold around 10% of the sample.

Whole blood was collected in K2EDTA tubes by collaborating institutions according to the institutions' own protocols. For TCRbeta analysis, collaborator samples were shipped as frozen whole blood, as isolated PBMCs, or as DNA extracted from either sample type. The data were taken from a study of blood T cell repertoires in COVID-19 (dated by TCRdb to about 2020). The study in broad terms: Collaborator samples came from the United States, Italy and Spain and covered acute and convalescent phases of COVID-19. The material from the prospective study consisted of cDNA or gDNA derived from T cells, B-cell-depleted T cells, or PBMCs. Subjects who had been exposed to COVID-19, were actively infected with it, or had recovered from it provided the deeply sampled blood TCRbeta repertoires that made up the dataset. A freely available public database, intended as a resource for researchers studying the immune response to SARS-CoV-2, is where the repertoires were released. The samples were drawn from the first 160 participants of the ongoing ImmuneRACE study and from 1,254 subjects provided by 6 global collaborators. Sample metadata almost always included a de-identified subject ID, COVID-19 status, age in years and sex. HLA class I and class II types, where available, came from metadata supplied by the sample provider rather than from assay-based typing. Summary of the overall study and its limitations: The amount of clinical and demographic metadata varied by source and participant and was provided uncurated.

The sequenced sample was peripheral blood. This clonotype originated in a woman in her seventies with acute or convalescent COVID-19. The chain couples TRBV5-1 to TRBJ2-2, with a weak D call of TRBD1 (5 bases match). The nucleotide sequence reads TGCGCCAGCGTGCAAATGGAAGGGGCGAACACCGGGGAGCTGTTTTTT. This encodes CASVQMEGANTGELFF.